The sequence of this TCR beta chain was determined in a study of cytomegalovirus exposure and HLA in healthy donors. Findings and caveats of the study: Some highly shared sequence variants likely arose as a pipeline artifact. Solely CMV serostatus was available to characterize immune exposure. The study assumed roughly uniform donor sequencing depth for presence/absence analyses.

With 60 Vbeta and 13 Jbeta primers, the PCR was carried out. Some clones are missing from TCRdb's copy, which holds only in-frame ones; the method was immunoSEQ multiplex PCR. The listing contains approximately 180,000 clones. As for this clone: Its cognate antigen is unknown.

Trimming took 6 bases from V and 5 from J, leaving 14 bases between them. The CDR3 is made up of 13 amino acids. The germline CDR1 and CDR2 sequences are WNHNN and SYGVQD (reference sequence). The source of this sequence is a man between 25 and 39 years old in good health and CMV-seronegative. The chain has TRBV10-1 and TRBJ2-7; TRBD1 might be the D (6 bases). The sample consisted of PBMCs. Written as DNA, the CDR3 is TGCGCCAGCAGCCCCTGGGGGCAAAACGAGCAGTACTTC. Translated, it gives CASSPWGQNEQYF.